This T cell receptor beta chain was retrieved from a study of T cells in Graves' hyperthyroidism and ophthalmopathy. For the study at large: The blood sample was taken at first diagnosis, before treatment began.

CDR3 length: 13 residues. Trimming removed 1 base at V and 5 bases at J, with 6 bases between. The germline gives CDR1 SGHTA, CDR2 FQGNSA. It was considered stable Graves' hyperthyroidism when ophthalmopathy did not progress within 18 months. Patients were excluded for uncontrolled infection, other autoimmune disease, pregnancy or lactation. This clonotype was counted at least ten times. What was amplified from RNA transcripts were TCR beta CDR3 regions. TCR CDR3 underwent first-round RT-PCR with the HTBI primer set. TCRdb re-called the multiplex PCR reads with MiXCR, one entry per CDR3 protein. The sample shows a few hundred thousand distinct CDR3 sequences, 20% of them seen only once.

The TCR comes from a man in his late teens or twenties with Graves' hyperthyroidism. The sequencing input was blood. The rearrangement joins TRBV7-2 to TRBJ2-4, with D hard to call. For the CDR3, the DNA is TGTGCCAGCAGCTTAGAAGCAGAAAACATTCAGTACTTC. Encoded protein: CASSLEAENIQYF. Drawing the rest from reference TRBV7-2 and TRBJ2-4, the complete variable domain is GAGVSQSPSNKVTEKGKDVELRCDPISGHTALYWYRQSLGQGLEFLIYFQGNSAPDKSGLPSDRFSAERTGGSVSTLTIQRTQQEDSAVYLCASSLEAENIQYFGAGTRLSVL.